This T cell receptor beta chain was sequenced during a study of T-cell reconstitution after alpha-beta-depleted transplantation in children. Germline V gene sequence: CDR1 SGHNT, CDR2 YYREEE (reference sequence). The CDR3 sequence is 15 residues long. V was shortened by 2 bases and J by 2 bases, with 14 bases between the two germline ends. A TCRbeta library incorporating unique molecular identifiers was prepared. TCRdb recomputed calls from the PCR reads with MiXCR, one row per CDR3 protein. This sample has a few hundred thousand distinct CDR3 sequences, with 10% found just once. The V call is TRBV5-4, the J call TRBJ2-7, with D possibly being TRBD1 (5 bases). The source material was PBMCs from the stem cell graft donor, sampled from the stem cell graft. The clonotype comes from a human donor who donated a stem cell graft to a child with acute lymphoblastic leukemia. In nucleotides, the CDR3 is TGTGCCAGCAGCTTATCGGTAGGGGTGGCCTACGAGCAGTACTTC. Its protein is CASSLSVGVAYEQYF.